The next 22 T cell receptor beta chains were all read from a single sample in a study of blood T cell repertoires in COVID-19. TCRdb keeps only in-frame clones here, not all; method: immunoSEQ multiplex PCR. The sample lists 200,000 to 300,000 clones; 83% were seen once. Sequenced sample: peripheral blood. The receptors originated from a human donor in a cohort sampled during active COVID-19.

In nucleotides, the CDR3 is TGTGCCAGCAGCGTCAACAGCGGTGAGACCCAGTACTTC. It codes for CASSVNSGETQYF. The rearrangement joins TRBV3-1 (or the pseudogene TRBV3-2) to TRBJ2-5; D might be TRBD2 (5 bases). V shed 5 bases and J shed 5 bases, with 12 bases lying between them. This CDR3 contains 13 residues. CDR1 LGHDT and CDR2 YNNKEL come from the germline V gene (reference sequence).

This clone was observed once. The chain recombines TRBV2 with TRBJ2-5; 8 nucleotides match TRBD2. The J segment lost 5 bases and the V segment lost 7 bases, leaving 9 bases of the junction unmatched. Per germline, CDR1 SNHLY and CDR2 FYNNEI. This CDR3 spans 14 amino acids. The DNA of the CDR3 is TGTGCCAGCAAAAAGCGGGAGAAGGGGGAGACCCAGTACTTC. Its translation is CASKKREKGETQYF.

CDR3 coding DNA: TGTGCCAGCAGCCCGCTCAGCAGGGGCACCTACAATGAGCAGTTCTTC. This gives the protein CASSPLSRGTYNEQFF. This chain links TRBV11-2 with TRBJ2-1; tentative D call: TRBD1 (6 bases). Trimming took 5 bases from V and 2 from J, leaving 16 bases between them. The CDR3 is made up of 16 amino acids. Germline V gives CDR1 SGHAT, CDR2 FQNNGV.

The V gene is TRBV25-1, the J gene TRBJ1-3, with 9 bases matching TRBD1. The CDR3 sequence is 15 residues long. The germline CDR1 and CDR2 sequences are MGHDK and SYGVNS. Unmatched junction bases numbered 1, after V lost 3 bases and J lost 1 base. The CDR3 loop is CASSDDRGSGNTIYF. CDR3 DNA sequence: TGTGCCAGCAGTGACGACAGGGGGTCTGGAAACACCATATATTTT.

This sequence joins TRBV30 and TRBJ1-1, with 11 nucleotides matching TRBD1. Germline CDR1 is GTSNPN and CDR2 is SVGIG (reference sequence). The CDR3 runs 10 residues. The V gene end was trimmed by 5 bases and the J gene end by 12 bases; junction bases not matched to a gene: 2. The CDR3 DNA is TGTGCCTGGGGGGACAGGGGGACTTTCTTT. This gives the protein CAWGDRGTFF.

V gene TRBV6-6 combines with J gene TRBJ1-5, with TRBD1 identical over 8 bases. Per germline, CDR1 MNHNY and CDR2 SVGAGI (reference sequence). J gave up 6 bases and V 0 bases, and 7 bases lay outside the gene matches. The length of the CDR3 is 16 residues. The CDR3 coding sequence is TGTGCCAGCAGTTACTCGACTGCAGGGGGCGGTCAGCCCCAGCATTTT. It specifies CASSYSTAGGGQPQHF.

The CDR3 region has the DNA TGTGCCAGCAAGGGCCAAGGGGGTGGTAGCAATGAGCAGTTCTTC. Its translation: CASKGQGGGSNEQFF. The chain carries TRBV28 and TRBJ2-1; a weak D match, TRBD1 (6 bases). Looked up from germline, CDR1 is MDHEN and CDR2 is SYDVKM. The V end was cut by 7 bases, the J end by 6 bases, with 19 bases between. The CDR3 is 15 residues long.

The chain recombines TRBV6-6 with TRBJ1-1; no firm D call. V gave up 0 bases and J gave up 7 bases, with 6 bases separating them. CDR3 size: 12 residues. The germline gives CDR1 MNHNY, CDR2 SVGAGI (reference sequence). Here the CDR3 DNA reads TGTGCCAGCAGTTACTCTCAAATTGAAGCTTTCTTT. Its protein is CASSYSQIEAFF.

The rearrangement links TRBV19 to TRBJ1-1, with 9 nucleotides matching TRBD1. V shed 4 bases, J shed 5 bases, and the junction held 14 bases outside the gene matches. The CDR3 is 17 residues long. Germline CDR1 is LNHDA and CDR2 is SQIVND (reference sequence). In DNA, the CDR3 is TGTGCCAGTAGTACACAAGCGGGACAGGGTTTCCCAACTGAAGCTTTCTTT. Translation gives CASSTQAGQGFPTEAFF.

This clone occurred a few times. The chain uses TRBV27 and TRBJ2-4, with a possible D match to TRBD1 (7 bases). Germline CDR1 is MNHEY and CDR2 is SMNVEV (reference sequence). V lost 8 bases and J lost 11, with 13 bases in between. This CDR3 is built from 11 residues. The CDR3 region is CASGSGGLQYF. The CDR3 DNA reads TGTGCCAGCGGTTCAGGGGGGCTTCAGTACTTC.

The V and J genes are TRBV19 and TRBJ2-2, with 8 bases lining up with TRBD1. Germline V gives CDR1 LNHDA, CDR2 SQIVND (reference sequence). This CDR3 spans 14 amino acids. With 5 bases clipped from V and 7 bases from J, the junction kept 6 bases outside the gene matches. As DNA, the CDR3 is TGTGCCAGTAGTTCAAGACAGGGGAGCGGGGAGCTGTTTTTT. This encodes CASSSRQGSGELFF. Filled out from reference TRBV19 and TRBJ2-2, the complete variable domain reads DGGITQSPKYLFRKEGQNVTLSCEQNLNHDAMYWYRQDPGQGLRLIYYSQIVNDFQKGDIAEGYSVSREKKESFPLTVTSAQKNPTAFYLCASSSRQGSGELFFGEGSRLTVL.

The chain carries TRBV9 and TRBJ2-6; D ambiguous. The CDR3 consists of 15 residues. V lost 4 bases and J 0 bases, leaving 8 bases between the germline ends. Per germline, CDR1 SGDLS and CDR2 YYNGEE. This chain's CDR3 is CASSLQHSGANVLTF. The CDR3 nucleotides are TGTGCCAGCAGCTTACAGCACTCTGGGGCCAACGTCCTGACTTTC. Together with reference TRBV9 and TRBJ2-6, the CDR3 gives the full variable domain: DSGVTQTPKHLITATGQRVTLRCSPRSGDLSVYWYQQSLDQGLQFLIQYYNGEERAKGNILERFSAQQFPDLHSELNLSSLELGDSALYFCASSLQHSGANVLTFGAGSRLTVL.

V usage is TRBV5-6 and J usage is TRBJ2-7; D might be TRBD1 (6 bases). Between the trimmed V and J ends, which lost 0 bases and 5 bases, there was a span of 9 bases. The V gene's germline CDR1 is SGHDT and CDR2 YYEEEE. The CDR3 length is 13 residues. This chain's CDR3 is CASSLGGRNEQYF. In DNA form, the CDR3 reads TGTGCCAGCAGCTTGGGGGGGCGGAACGAGCAGTACTTC.

CDR3 sequence (DNA): TGTGCCAGCAGCCCCCCAGGGGGCACTGAAGCTTTCTTT. Protein: CASSPPGGTEAFF. The V and J genes are TRBV7-6 and TRBJ1-1; the match to TRBD1 covers 7 bases. This CDR3 has 13 amino acids. V dropped 5 bases and J dropped 4; count of bases not matched to a gene: 4. Germline V lookup: CDR1 SGHVS, CDR2 FNYEAQ.

The gene calls are TRBV7-3 and TRBJ1-2, with D possibly TRBD1 on 5 matching bases. V was cut by 5 bases and J by 3 bases, with 19 bases left in between. The CDR3 is 16 residues long. CDR1 and CDR2 from the germline V gene are SGHTA and FQGTGA. For the CDR3, the DNA is TGTGCCAGCAGCGACTCATCCACGGGGGGAGACTATGGCTACACCTTC. Protein: CASSDSSTGGDYGYTF.

The chain links TRBV24-1 to TRBJ2-5; the match to TRBD2 covers 8 bases. Germline CDR1 is KGHDR and CDR2 is SFDVKD. V lost 5 bases to trimming and J lost 6 bases; unmatched junction nucleotides: 1. The CDR3 spans 12 residues. The CDR3 DNA is TGTGCCACCAGTGGGACTAGCAAGACCCAGTACTTC. It translates to CATSGTSKTQYF.

The chain joins TRBV2 to TRBJ1-5, with D possibly matching TRBD1 (5 bases). V lost 6 bases, J lost 1 base, and 10 bases lay in between. Germline CDR1 is SNHLY and CDR2 is FYNNEI. The CDR3 extends over 14 amino acids. The CDR3 sequence is CASRGVVSNQPQHF. The CDR3 bases are TGTGCCAGCAGAGGGGTTGTGAGCAATCAGCCCCAGCATTTT.

V is TRBV5-4 and J is TRBJ2-7; weak D call: TRBD1 (5 bases). This CDR3 region has 14 residues. CDR1 and CDR2 from the germline V gene are SGHNT and YYREEE (reference sequence). V dropped 4 bases and J dropped 4 bases, with 15 bases sitting between them. The CDR3, as DNA: TGTGCCAGCAGCCCAGGGATAGTAGGTTACGAGCAGTACTTC. Protein sequence: CASSPGIVGYEQYF.

The chain uses TRBV6-5 and TRBJ2-5; D gene unclear. The CDR3 has 13 residues. The germline CDR1 and CDR2 sequences are MNHEY and SVGAGI. Trimming stripped 7 bases from V and 1 base from J, with 10 bases between. The CDR3 sequence is CASNRRSQETQYF. CDR3 coding DNA: TGTGCCAGCAATCGTCGCAGCCAAGAGACCCAGTACTTC.

This clone was seen more than once but under ten times. The rearrangement uses TRBV7-6 and TRBJ2-3, with D perhaps TRBD2 (6 bases). The length of the CDR3 is 15 residues. Per the germline V gene, CDR1 is SGHVS and CDR2 is FNYEAQ. V was pared by 0 bases and J by 4 bases, with 11 bases between. CDR3 region: CASSLAAGSADTQYF. The CDR3 nucleotides are TGTGCCAGCAGCTTAGCTGCGGGGTCGGCAGATACGCAGTATTTT.

CDR3 residues: CASSEGTHSWDRGDGYTF. The CDR3, as DNA: TGTGCCAGCAGTGAAGGCACTCATAGTTGGGACCGGGGGGATGGCTACACCTTC. The rearrangement links TRBV6-1 to TRBJ1-2; TRBD1 might be the D (5 bases). This CDR3 is built from 18 residues. V shed 1 base and J shed 6 bases, with 24 bases lying between them. Per the germline V gene, CDR1 is MNHNS and CDR2 is SASEGT.

The V gene is TRBV28, the J gene TRBJ1-2; D is unclear. The CDR3 runs 12 residues. Trimming pared 5 bases from V and 9 bases from J, leaving 13 bases between. CDR1 is MDHEN, CDR2 SYDVKM, per germline. The CDR3 loop reads CASSRWGARYTF. CDR3 DNA: TGTGCCAGCAGTCGCTGGGGAGCGCGCTACACCTTC.